This TCR beta chain comes out of a study of Ad26.COV2.S vaccination and SARS-CoV-2 variants. For the study at large: The study gave Ad26.COV2.S intramuscularly, once or twice 56 days apart.

Germline-derived CDR1 and CDR2 are SGHVS and FQNEAQ. The CDR3 is made up of 14 amino acids. Trimming took 1 base from V and 1 from J, leaving 7 bases between them. Study-level points and caveats: Recipients of either vaccine or placebo displayed similar breadth of non-spike TCRs.

On this clone: The antigen is undetermined.

Sequenced by immunoSEQ multiplex PCR; TCRdb stores in-frame clones only, minus some. The table lists about 350,000 clones, roughly 91% of them singletons. Specified treatment: some 20 received Ad26.COV2.S at low or high dose, single or two shots; 5 received placebo; per-sample allocation not given. The study sampled participants on day 63 after the first vaccine or placebo injection. This person who donated was an adult of 18-55 years in Boston. Wuhan-strain SARS-CoV-2 spike was expressed by the Ad26 vector that made up the vaccine. Sequencing was performed on peripheral blood, taken in a trial of Ad26.COV2.S vaccine versus placebo. The source of this sequence is a person between 18 and 65 years old who received the Ad26.COV2.S COVID-19 vaccine or a placebo. V and J are TRBV7-8 and TRBJ1-1; D gene uncertain. This chain's CDR3 is CASSLEGPNTEAFF. In DNA form, the CDR3 reads TGTGCCAGCAGCTTAGAAGGGCCGAACACTGAAGCTTTCTTT.